One and the same sample provided the 9 T cell receptor beta chains below, sequenced in a study of T cell repertoires in cytomegalovirus infection. A single record per CDR3 protein comes from TCRdb applying MiXCR to the reads. The sample records 450,000 to 600,000 distinct CDR3 sequences, around 11% being singletons. Sequenced material: PBMCs. The receptors were sampled from a human donor in good health (CMV status not recorded). Some clones in this sample may be carry-over from other donors' samples.

The chain recombines TRBV19 with TRBJ2-4; maybe TRBD1 (6 bases). CDR1 and CDR2 from the germline V gene are LNHDA and SQIVND (reference sequence). CDR3 length: 13 residues. The V and J ends lost 8 bases and 0 bases respectively, with 8 bases between them. The CDR3 here is CASGGLAKNIQYF. DNA for the CDR3: TGTGCCAGTGGGGGCCTAGCCAAAAACATTCAGTACTTC. The whole variable domain, remainder taken from reference TRBV19 and TRBJ2-4, is DGGITQSPKYLFRKEGQNVTLSCEQNLNHDAMYWYRQDPGQGLRLIYYSQIVNDFQKGDIAEGYSVSREKKESFPLTVTSAQKNPTAFYLCASGGLAKNIQYFGAGTRLSVL.

This clonotype was seen more than once but under ten times. The chain has TRBV5-1 and TRBJ2-1; 7 bases align to TRBD2. The CDR3 is 13 amino acids. Germline lookup yields CDR1 SGHRS and CDR2 YFSETQ. The J segment lost 12 bases and the V segment lost 4 bases, leaving 10 bases of the junction unmatched. The CDR3 DNA sequence: TGCGCCAGCAGCGGAACTAGCGCAGAAGGGCAGTTCTTC. It specifies CASSGTSAEGQFF. The whole variable domain, remainder taken from reference TRBV5-1 and TRBJ2-1, is KAGVTQTPRYLIKTRGQQVTLSCSPISGHRSVSWYQQTPGQGLQFLFEYFSETQRNKGNFPGRFSGRQFSNSRSEMNVSTLELGDSALYLCASSGTSAEGQFFGPGTRLTVL.

The chain couples TRBV6-2 or TRBV6-3 to TRBJ2-1; D is unclear. Germline lookup yields CDR1 MNHEY and CDR2 SVGEGT. The CDR3 loop spans 10 amino acids. V shed 7 bases and J shed 13 bases, with 11 bases lying between them. The CDR3 reads CASNPNDQFF. CDR3 bases: TGTGCCAGCAACCCAAACGACCAGTTCTTC.

Remarks on this clonotype: This may arise from a read error, as a much more abundant clone is one base away. The chain's CDR3 is CASSQDRRALYF. DNA of the CDR3: TGTGCCAGCAGCCAAGATAGGAGAGCCTTATATTTT. The gene calls are TRBV3-1 and TRBJ1-3; no firm D call. Trimming cost V 0 bases and J 14 bases, with 11 bases left between them. The germline CDR1 and CDR2 sequences are LGHDT and YNNKEL (reference sequence). The CDR3 sequence is 12 residues long. Complete variable domain (other parts from reference TRBV3-1 and TRBJ1-3): DTAVSQTPKYLVTQMGNDKSIKCEQNLGHDTMYWYKQDSKKFLKIMFSYNNKELIINETVPNRFSPKSPDKAHLNLHINSLELGDSAVYFCASSQDRRALYFGEGSWLTVV.

This chain links TRBV20-1 with TRBJ2-3, with 10 bases identical to TRBD2. With V trimmed by 7 bases and J by 7 bases, 5 bases remained unmatched. In germline, CDR1 is DFQATT, CDR2 SNEGSKA (reference sequence). The CDR3 length is 12 residues. The CDR3 nucleotides are TGCAGTGTGGCACTAGCGGGGTATACGCAGTATTTT. Its translation: CSVALAGYTQYF.

As to this clonotype: This is likely an artifact of a read error, given a far larger clone one base away. This chain uses TRBV19 with TRBJ2-6, with a possible D match to TRBD1 (7 bases). The CDR3 runs 15 residues. Germline V gene sequence: CDR1 LNHDA, CDR2 SQIVND (reference sequence). Here the CDR3 reads CASSLTGTGANVPTF. The DNA of the CDR3 is TGTGCCAGTAGTTTGACAGGGACTGGGGCCAACGTCCCGACTTTC.

In its sample, this clonotype was seen a few times. This chain connects TRBV5-4 to TRBJ1-2; possible D gene TRBD1, 5 bases. CDR3 length: 14 amino acids. Trimming pared 4 bases from V and 4 bases from J, leaving 14 bases between. Germline V CDR1 and CDR2: SGHNT, YYREEE (reference sequence). CDR3 nucleotides: TGTGCCAGCAGCCCAACCGGGACGGTCTATGGCTACACCTTC. Amino acids: CASSPTGTVYGYTF.

This clonotype came up many times. This chain links TRBV11-2 with TRBJ2-3; 13 nucleotides align to TRBD2. The CDR3 contains 17 residues. The V gene's germline CDR1 is SGHAT and CDR2 FQNNGV. The V gene end was trimmed by 5 bases and the J gene end by 2 bases; junction bases not matched to a gene: 7. The CDR3 DNA sequence: TGTGCCAGCAGCCTCCGACTAGCGGGAGGTTACACAGATACGCAGTATTTT. It encodes CASSLRLAGGYTDTQYF. Combining the CDR3 with reference TRBV11-2 and TRBJ2-3 gives the whole variable domain EAGVAQSPRYKIIEKRQSVAFWCNPISGHATLYWYQQILGQGPKLLIQFQNNGVVDDSQLPKDRFSAERLKGVDSTLKIQPAKLEDSAVYLCASSLRLAGGYTDTQYFGPGTRLTVL.

This clonotype was seen many times. The rearrangement uses TRBV10-3 and TRBJ1-6; TRBD1 matches at 7 bases. From germline, CDR1 is ENHRY and CDR2 SYGVKD. V trimming: 6 bases; J trimming: 7 bases; junction bases outside the gene matches: 6. The CDR3 sequence is 14 residues long. The CDR3 loop is CAIRTDRDNSPLHF. CDR3 coding DNA: TGTGCCATCAGGACTGACAGGGACAATTCACCCCTCCACTTT.